Here is one TCR gamma chain with its context. No antigen is known for it. The TCRdb protein, from a much larger clone, departs from this DNA's translation at residue 3, likely by read error; the protein shown derives from the DNA. This entry is derived from a study of γδ T cells in repeated Plasmodium falciparum infection. Germline loops: CDR1 EGSTGY, CDR2 YDSYTSSV. The CDR3 totals 13 residues. Vgamma9/Vdelta2+ and Vdelta2-negative gammadelta T cells were flow-sorted from PBMC for bulk sequencing. TCRdb redid clone calling on the multiplex PCR reads using CATT. The sample holds about 30,000 gamma-chain clones; over 1.3% are singletons and the top ten take 15% to 20%. The study's findings and limits: Over time and infection, Vgamma9/Vdelta2+ repertoires remained highly stable and polyclonal.

The receptor was isolated from a pool of human donors (malaria-infected and uninfected, not separated). Sequencing used gamma-delta T cells from blood. The rearrangement links TRGV4 to TRGJ1 or TRGJ2. No J segment appears in TCRdb, so it was assigned here by matching the sequence to germline. CDR3 residues: CAPWATNYYKKLF. As DNA, the CDR3 is TGTGCCCCCTGGGCGACGAATTATTATAAGAAACTCTTT.